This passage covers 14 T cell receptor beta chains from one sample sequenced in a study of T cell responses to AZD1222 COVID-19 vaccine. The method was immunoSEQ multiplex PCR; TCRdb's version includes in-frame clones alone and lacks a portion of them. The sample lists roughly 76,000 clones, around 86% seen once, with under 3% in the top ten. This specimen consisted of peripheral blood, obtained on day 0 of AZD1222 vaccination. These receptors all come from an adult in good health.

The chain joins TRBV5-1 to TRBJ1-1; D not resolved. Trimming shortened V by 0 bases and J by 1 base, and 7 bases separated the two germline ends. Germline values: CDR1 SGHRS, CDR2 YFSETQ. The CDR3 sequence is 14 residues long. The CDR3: CASSLADRNTEAFF. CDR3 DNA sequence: TGCGCCAGCAGCTTGGCCGATAGGAACACTGAAGCTTTCTTT.

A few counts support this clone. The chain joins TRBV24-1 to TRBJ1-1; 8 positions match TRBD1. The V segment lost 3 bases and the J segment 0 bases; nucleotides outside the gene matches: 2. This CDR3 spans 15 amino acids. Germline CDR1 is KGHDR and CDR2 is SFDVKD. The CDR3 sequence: CATSDGTGLNTEAFF. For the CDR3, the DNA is TGTGCCACCAGTGATGGGACAGGATTGAACACTGAAGCTTTCTTT.

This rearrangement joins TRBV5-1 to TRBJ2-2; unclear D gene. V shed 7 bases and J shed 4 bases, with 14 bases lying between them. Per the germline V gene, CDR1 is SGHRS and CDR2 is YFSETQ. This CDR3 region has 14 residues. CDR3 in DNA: TGCGCCAGCGGGAAGCAGGAGATCACCGGGGAGCTGTTTTTT. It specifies CASGKQEITGELFF.

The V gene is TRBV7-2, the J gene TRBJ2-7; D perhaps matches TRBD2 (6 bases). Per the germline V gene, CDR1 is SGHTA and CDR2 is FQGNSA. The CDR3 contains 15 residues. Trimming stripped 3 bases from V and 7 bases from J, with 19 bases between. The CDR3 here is CASSLKPGPAGEQYF. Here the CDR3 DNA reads TGTGCCAGCAGCTTGAAACCGGGACCGGCGGGGGAGCAGTACTTC.

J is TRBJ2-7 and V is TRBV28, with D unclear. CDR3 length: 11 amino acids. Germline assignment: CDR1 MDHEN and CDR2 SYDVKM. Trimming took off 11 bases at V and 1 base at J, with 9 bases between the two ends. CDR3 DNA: TGTGCCGTCGTTCGGTCCTACGAGCAGTACTTC. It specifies CAVVRSYEQYF.

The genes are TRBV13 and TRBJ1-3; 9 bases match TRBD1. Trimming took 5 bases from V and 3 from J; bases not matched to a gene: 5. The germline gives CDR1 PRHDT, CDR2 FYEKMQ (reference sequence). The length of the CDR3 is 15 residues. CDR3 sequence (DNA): TGTGCCAGCAGCCTCACGACAGGGGGTGGAAACACCATATATTTT. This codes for CASSLTTGGGNTIYF. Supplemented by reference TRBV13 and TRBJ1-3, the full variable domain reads AAGVIQSPRHLIKEKRETATLKCYPIPRHDTVYWYQQGPGQDPQFLISFYEKMQSDKGSIPDRFSAQQFSDYHSELNMSSLELGDSALYFCASSLTTGGGNTIYFGEGSWLTVV.

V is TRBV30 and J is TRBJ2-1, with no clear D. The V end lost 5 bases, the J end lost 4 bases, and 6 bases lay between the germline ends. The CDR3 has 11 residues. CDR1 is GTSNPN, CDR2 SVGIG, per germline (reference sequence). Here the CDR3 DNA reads TGTGCCTGGGGGATTTACAATGAGCAGTTCTTC. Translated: CAWGIYNEQFF.

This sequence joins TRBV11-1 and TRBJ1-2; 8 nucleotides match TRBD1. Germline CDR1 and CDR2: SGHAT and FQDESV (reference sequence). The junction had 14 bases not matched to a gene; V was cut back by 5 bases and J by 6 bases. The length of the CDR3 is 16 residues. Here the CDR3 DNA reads TGTGCCAGCAGCCCGGCCCGGAAGGGACAGGAAAATGGCTACACCTTC. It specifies CASSPARKGQENGYTF.

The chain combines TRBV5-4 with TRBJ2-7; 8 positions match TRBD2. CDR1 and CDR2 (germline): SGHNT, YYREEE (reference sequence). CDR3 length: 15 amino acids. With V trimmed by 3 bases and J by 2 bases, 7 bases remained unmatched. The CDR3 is CASSSTGGGAYEQYF. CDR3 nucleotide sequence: TGTGCCAGCAGCTCAACCGGGGGGGGTGCCTACGAGCAGTACTTC.

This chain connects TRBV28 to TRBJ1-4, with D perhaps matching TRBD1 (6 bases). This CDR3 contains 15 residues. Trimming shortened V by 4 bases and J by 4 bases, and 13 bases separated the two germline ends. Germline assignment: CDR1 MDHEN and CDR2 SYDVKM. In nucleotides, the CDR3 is TGTGCCAGCAGTTCCCCCGGGACAAGTAATGAAAAACTGTTTTTT. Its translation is CASSSPGTSNEKLFF.

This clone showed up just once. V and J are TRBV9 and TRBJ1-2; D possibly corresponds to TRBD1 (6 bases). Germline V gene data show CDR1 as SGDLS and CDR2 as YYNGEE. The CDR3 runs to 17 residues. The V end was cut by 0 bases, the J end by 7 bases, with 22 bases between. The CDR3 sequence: CASSVATRGGASSGYTF. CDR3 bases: TGTGCCAGCAGCGTAGCTACGAGGGGGGGTGCGAGTAGTGGCTACACCTTC.

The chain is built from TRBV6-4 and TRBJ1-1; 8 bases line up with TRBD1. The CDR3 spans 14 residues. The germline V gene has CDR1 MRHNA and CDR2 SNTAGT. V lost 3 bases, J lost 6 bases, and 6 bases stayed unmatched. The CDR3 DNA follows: TGTGCCAGCAGTGAAGCCCCAGGGGGCTCTGAAGCTTTCTTT. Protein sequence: CASSEAPGGSEAFF.

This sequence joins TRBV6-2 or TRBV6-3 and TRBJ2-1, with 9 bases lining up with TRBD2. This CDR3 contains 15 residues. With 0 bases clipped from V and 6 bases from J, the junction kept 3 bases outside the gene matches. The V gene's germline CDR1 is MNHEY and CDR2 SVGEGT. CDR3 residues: CASSYSTSGSNEQFF. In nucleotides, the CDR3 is TGTGCCAGCAGTTACTCTACTAGCGGGTCCAATGAGCAGTTCTTC.

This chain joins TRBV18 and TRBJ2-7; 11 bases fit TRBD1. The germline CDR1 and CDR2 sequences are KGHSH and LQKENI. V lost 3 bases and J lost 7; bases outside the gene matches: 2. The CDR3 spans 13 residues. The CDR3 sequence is CASSPGTGGEQYF. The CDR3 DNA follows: TGTGCCAGCTCACCTGGGACAGGGGGGGAGCAGTACTTC.